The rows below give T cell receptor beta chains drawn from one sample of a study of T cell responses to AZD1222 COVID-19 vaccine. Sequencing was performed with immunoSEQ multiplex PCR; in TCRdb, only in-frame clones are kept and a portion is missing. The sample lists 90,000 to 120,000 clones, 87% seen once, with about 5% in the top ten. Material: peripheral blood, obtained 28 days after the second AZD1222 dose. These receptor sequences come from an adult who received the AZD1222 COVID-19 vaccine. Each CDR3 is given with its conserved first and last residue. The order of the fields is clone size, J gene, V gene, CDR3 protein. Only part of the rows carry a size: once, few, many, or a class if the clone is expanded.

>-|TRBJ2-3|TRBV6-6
CASSYGQGAQDTQYF
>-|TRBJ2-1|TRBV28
CASSLSPNEQFF
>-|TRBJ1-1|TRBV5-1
CASSVGQGNTEAFF
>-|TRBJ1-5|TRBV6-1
CASSDLGTGSGNQPQHF
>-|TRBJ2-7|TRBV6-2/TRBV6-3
CASSYLGFSYEQYF
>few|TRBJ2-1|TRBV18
CASSSRYNEQFF
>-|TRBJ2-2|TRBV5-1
CASSPAAQTGGAGELFF
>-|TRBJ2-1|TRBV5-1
CASNFEGGVNEQFF
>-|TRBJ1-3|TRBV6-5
CASSPPWGNTIYF
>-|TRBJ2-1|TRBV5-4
CASSSEGDRNYNEQFF
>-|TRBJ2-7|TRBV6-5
CASSSPTGMGSYEQYF
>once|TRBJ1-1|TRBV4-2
CASSQEFGGRTEAFF
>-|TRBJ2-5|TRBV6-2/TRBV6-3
CASSYGGTAQETQYF
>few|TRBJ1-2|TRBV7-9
CASSVPGPLADGYTF
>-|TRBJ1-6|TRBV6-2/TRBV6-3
CASSYRGISSPLHF
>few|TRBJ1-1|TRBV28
CASSFRQGAGNTEAFF
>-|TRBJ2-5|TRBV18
CASSPPVGTGDETQYF
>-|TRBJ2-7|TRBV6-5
CASSGGSSYEQYF
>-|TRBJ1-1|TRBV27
CASTAGWVGAEAFF
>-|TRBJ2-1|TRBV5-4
CASSLLQSGGAWGQFF
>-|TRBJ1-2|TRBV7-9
CASSYREGYGYTF
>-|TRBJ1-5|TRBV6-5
CASTRTGSSNQPQHF
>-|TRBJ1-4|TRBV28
CAGSGGAGEKLFF
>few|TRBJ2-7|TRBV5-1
CASSLGWGQGNDEQYF
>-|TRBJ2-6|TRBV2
CASSDSRSGANVLTF
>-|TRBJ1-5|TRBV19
CASSITRRGDQPQHF
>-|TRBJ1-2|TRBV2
CASSERGGYTF
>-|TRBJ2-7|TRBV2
CASRRGGISPIGEQYF
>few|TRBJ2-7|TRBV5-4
CASSFSGQGPEQYF
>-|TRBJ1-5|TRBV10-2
CASSRDSVGGYSNQPQHF
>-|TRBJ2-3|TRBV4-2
CASSPRVSEVTDTQYF
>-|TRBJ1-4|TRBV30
CAWSPGPGSWELFF
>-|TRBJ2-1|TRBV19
CASSSTSGGIGYNEQFF
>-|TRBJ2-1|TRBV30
CAWSPGGYEQFF
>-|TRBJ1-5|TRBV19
CASRRPGTGSLSQPQHF
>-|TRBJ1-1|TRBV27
CASSPSGVVNTEAFF
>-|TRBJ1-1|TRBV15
CATSRVRGNTEAFF
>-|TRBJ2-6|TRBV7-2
CASSPQGAGANVLTF
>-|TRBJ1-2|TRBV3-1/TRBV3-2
CASSQEAGSVGYTF
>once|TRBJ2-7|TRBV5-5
CASSYIRGPGEQYF
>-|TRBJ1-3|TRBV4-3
CASSQEKLGQGAGNTIYF
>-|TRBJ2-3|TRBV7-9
CASSHIATDTQYF
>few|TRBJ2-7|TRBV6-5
CASSYGPTANSYEQYF
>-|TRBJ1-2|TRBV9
CASSGGRYYGYTF
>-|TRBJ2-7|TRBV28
CASSLGSSYEQYF
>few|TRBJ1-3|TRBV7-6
CASSSGQGTGNTIYF
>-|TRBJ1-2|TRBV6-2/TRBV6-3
CASSLPSAGDYGYTF
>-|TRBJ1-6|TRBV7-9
CASSSGQGSGSPLHF
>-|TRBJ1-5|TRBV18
CASSRQENSNQPQHF
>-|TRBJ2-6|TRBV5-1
CASTLRAGANVLTF
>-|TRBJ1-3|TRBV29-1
CSGGEGNTIYF
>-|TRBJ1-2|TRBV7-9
CASSWTGAFYGYTF
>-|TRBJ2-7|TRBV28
CASSFFGEQYF
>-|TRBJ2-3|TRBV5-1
CASSRNTGLAEQYF